A single sample is the source of the 18 T cell receptor beta chains below, sequenced in a study of cytomegalovirus exposure and HLA in healthy donors (dated by TCRdb to the late 2010s). Libraries were built with the immunoSEQ multiplex PCR assay. The multiplex PCR relied on a mix of 60 forward primers for TCR Vbeta segments and 13 reverse primers for TCR Jbeta segments. The table comes from immuneACCESS by way of TCRdb, which keeps in-frame sequences with V and J called. Part of the clones is missing from these tables; in studies checked, under half for an unresolved V gene and the rest for unknown reasons. The sample includes some 140,000 clones, with 60% to 80% observed a single time. The ten top clones hold roughly 2.3% of the sample. What was sequenced was PBMCs. The receptors shown here come from a man aged 25-45 years in good health and CMV-seronegative.

The chain has TRBV28 and TRBJ2-7; D unresolved. This CDR3 is built from 12 residues. V was clipped by 4 bases and J by 7 bases, with 11 bases between them. Germline CDR1 MDHEN, CDR2 SYDVKM. The CDR3 loop is CASSSVRREQYF. The CDR3 nucleotides are TGTGCCAGCAGTTCCGTGCGCCGAGAGCAGTACTTC.

This chain connects TRBV7-9 to TRBJ2-5, with D perhaps matching TRBD2 (5 bases). Judging by the DNA end, TRBJ2-7 fits better; the J call may be wrong. This CDR3 region has 11 residues. The germline V gene has CDR1 SEHNR and CDR2 FQNEAQ (reference sequence). The CDR3 sequence: CASNSGYEQYF. The CDR3 region has the DNA TGTGCCAGCAACAGCGGCTACGAGCAGTACTTC.

Only one count was recorded for this clone. This chain connects TRBV28 to TRBJ2-3; D remains ambiguous. CDR3 size: 14 residues. The ends were cut back, 4 bases at V and 6 bases at J, with 14 bases in the middle. Germline CDR1 reads MDHEN; CDR2 reads SYDVKM. DNA of the CDR3: TGTGCCAGCAGTTCCGCCCCCCCCGGGGATACGCAGTATTTT. Translated: CASSSAPPGDTQYF.

V is TRBV18 and J is TRBJ2-1; 7 nucleotides agree with TRBD2. The ends lost 0 bases at V and 5 bases at J; junction bases unmatched: 7. The germline V gene encodes CDR1 KGHSH and CDR2 LQKENI. This CDR3 is 16 amino acids long. CDR3 residues: CASSPPGGRADNEQFF. CDR3 bases: TGTGCCAGCTCACCACCAGGAGGGAGGGCCGACAATGAGCAGTTCTTC.

The chain couples TRBV19 to TRBJ2-3; 8 nucleotides line up with TRBD1. The CDR3 is 13 amino acids. The germline gives CDR1 LNHDA, CDR2 SQIVND (reference sequence). J gave up 11 bases and V 1 base, and 5 bases lay outside the gene matches. This CDR3 reads CASSIGDRRKQYF. DNA for the CDR3: TGTGCCAGTAGTATAGGGGACAGGCGGAAGCAGTATTTT.

This clone was recorded once. V usage is TRBV19 and J usage is TRBJ2-1; D may be TRBD2 (6 bases). Germline loops: CDR1 LNHDA, CDR2 SQIVND (reference sequence). The CDR3 extends over 15 amino acids. V was cut by 6 bases and J by 3 bases, with 15 bases left in between. The CDR3 protein is CASRSGGTGYNEQFF. The CDR3 DNA sequence: TGTGCCAGTAGATCCGGGGGTACGGGCTACAATGAGCAGTTCTTC.

The chain links TRBV4-1 to TRBJ2-1, with D perhaps matching TRBD1 (6 bases). Germline-derived CDR1 and CDR2 are MGHRA and YSYEKL. The CDR3 runs 13 residues. Trimming removed 6 bases at V and 6 bases at J, with 12 bases between. Written as DNA, the CDR3 is TGCGCCAGCAGTGTGGGGGCCCCCAATGAGCAGTTCTTC. This translates into CASSVGAPNEQFF.

The chain uses TRBV9 and TRBJ2-5, with 8 bases identical to TRBD2. From germline, CDR1 is SGDLS and CDR2 YYNGEE. V was clipped by 1 base and J by 5 bases; unmatched bases: 4. The CDR3 covers 14 residues. CDR3 amino acids: CASSVSGSGETQYF. The CDR3 DNA is TGTGCCAGCAGCGTAAGCGGGAGTGGGGAGACCCAGTACTTC.

This clone showed up just once. The J gene is TRBJ1-4, the V gene TRBV7-9; tentative D call: TRBD1 (5 bases). Trimming took off 5 bases at V and 8 bases at J, with 21 bases between the two ends. Germline values: CDR1 SEHNR, CDR2 FQNEAQ (reference sequence). This CDR3 comprises 16 residues. CDR3 loop: CASSPGVGTGVEKLFF. The DNA for the CDR3 is TGTGCCAGCAGCCCCGGGGTCGGGACTGGGGTAGAAAAACTGTTTTTT. The full variable domain, completed using reference TRBV7-9 and TRBJ1-4, is DTGVSQNPRHKITKRGQNVTFRCDPISEHNRLYWYRQTLGQGPEFLTYFQNEAQLEKSRLLSDRFSAERPKGSFSTLEIQRTEQGDSAMYLCASSPGVGTGVEKLFFGSGTQLSVL.

This clone was counted only a few times. The V gene is TRBV9, the J gene TRBJ2-1; 12 nucleotides line up with TRBD2. V dropped 3 bases and J dropped 5; count of bases not matched to a gene: 0. CDR3 length: 14 residues. Per the germline V gene, CDR1 is SGDLS and CDR2 is YYNGEE. This chain's CDR3 is CASSGTSGDNEQFF. The CDR3 bases are TGTGCCAGCAGCGGGACTAGCGGGGACAATGAGCAGTTCTTC.

As to this clone: This specimen includes other DNA sequences encoding the same CDR3. The V gene is TRBV19, the J gene TRBJ2-5; D is unclear. The germline gives CDR1 LNHDA, CDR2 SQIVND (reference sequence). V gave up 0 bases and J gave up 2 bases, with 4 bases separating them. The CDR3 totals 13 residues. The CDR3 nucleotides read TGTGCCAGTAGTATAGACAGACAAGAGACCCAGTACTTC. Residues: CASSIDRQETQYF.

The rearrangement joins TRBV10-3 to TRBJ2-5, with 11 bases matching TRBD2. The CDR3 runs to 14 residues. Germline CDR1 reads ENHRY; CDR2 reads SYGVKD. The V and J ends lost 10 bases and 5 bases, in that order; junction bases with no gene match: 9. In DNA, the CDR3 is TGTGCCACCGTAGCGGGAGGGCCGGTGGAGACCCAGTACTTC. Amino acid sequence: CATVAGGPVETQYF.

V gene TRBV10-2 combines with J gene TRBJ2-5; 8 bases align to TRBD2. The CDR3 runs 16 residues. V shed 0 bases, J shed 4 bases, and the junction held 7 bases outside the gene matches. Germline loops: CDR1 WSHSY, CDR2 SAAADI. The CDR3 coding sequence is TGCGCCAGCAGTGAGTCTGGAGCGGGAGTGGCAGAGACCCAGTACTTC. Its translation: CASSESGAGVAETQYF.

V gene TRBV21-1 combines with J gene TRBJ2-5; TRBD1 is the table's D call, not checked against the DNA. TRBV21-1 has pseudogene status. The CDR3 length is 16 residues. CDR3 DNA: TGTGCCAGCAGCACCCGGGGACAGGGAAGACAAGAGACCCAGTACTTC. It yields the protein CASSTRGQGRQETQYF.

In this sample, this clone turned up once. J is TRBJ2-7 and V is TRBV7-8; 12 bases match TRBD2. The CDR3 is 15 residues long. Germline V gene data show CDR1 as SGHVS and CDR2 as FQNEAQ. The ends lost 2 bases at V and 6 bases at J; junction bases unmatched: 5. The CDR3 spells CASSLRLAGVSEQYF. In nucleotides, the CDR3 is TGTGCCAGCAGCTTACGACTAGCGGGAGTGAGCGAGCAGTACTTC.

The table lists this clone with a few counts. CDR3 in amino acids: CASSPGTIVRYEQYF. The CDR3 DNA reads TGTGCCAGCAGTCCCGGGACTATCGTTCGTTACGAGCAGTACTTC. The chain has TRBV27 and TRBJ2-7; TRBD2 aligns across 7 bases. Germline trimming cut 5 bases from V and 4 bases from J; bases unmatched to any gene: 11. This CDR3 region has 15 residues. The germline CDR1 and CDR2 sequences are MNHEY and SMNVEV (reference sequence).

The V call is TRBV21-1, the J call TRBJ2-1; TRBD2 is the table's D call and was not checked against the DNA. TRBV21-1 is flagged as a pseudogene. The CDR3 contains 14 residues. The CDR3 sequence is CASPRKRDYNEQFF. The CDR3 DNA reads as TGTGCCAGCCCCCGGAAGCGGGACTACAATGAGCAGTTCTTC.

The chain uses TRBV28 and TRBJ1-1; D is perhaps TRBD1 (5 bases). Trimming removed 5 bases at V and 1 base at J, with 11 bases between. The V gene's germline CDR1 is MDHEN and CDR2 SYDVKM. This CDR3 region has 14 residues. CDR3 in DNA: TGTGCCAGCAGTGTTTCAGGGTGGAACACTGAAGCTTTCTTT. It is translated as CASSVSGWNTEAFF.